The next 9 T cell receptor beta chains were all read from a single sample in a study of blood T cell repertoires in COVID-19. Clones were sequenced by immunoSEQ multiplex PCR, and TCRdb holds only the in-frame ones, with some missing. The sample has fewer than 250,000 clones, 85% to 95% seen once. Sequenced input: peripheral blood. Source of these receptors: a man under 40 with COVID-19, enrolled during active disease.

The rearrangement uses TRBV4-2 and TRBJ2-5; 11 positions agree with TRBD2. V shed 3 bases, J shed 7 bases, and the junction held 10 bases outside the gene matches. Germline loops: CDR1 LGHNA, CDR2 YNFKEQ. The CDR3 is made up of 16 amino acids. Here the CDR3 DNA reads TGTGCCAGCAGCCAGGAAGTAGCGGGGGGGCAGGGGACCCAGTACTTC. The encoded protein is CASSQEVAGGQGTQYF.

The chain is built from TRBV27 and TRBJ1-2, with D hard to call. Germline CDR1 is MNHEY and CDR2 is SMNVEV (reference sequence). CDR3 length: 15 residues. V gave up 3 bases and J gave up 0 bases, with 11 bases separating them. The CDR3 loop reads CASSFRPTPNYGYTF. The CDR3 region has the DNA TGTGCCAGCAGTTTCCGGCCGACACCTAACTATGGCTACACCTTC.

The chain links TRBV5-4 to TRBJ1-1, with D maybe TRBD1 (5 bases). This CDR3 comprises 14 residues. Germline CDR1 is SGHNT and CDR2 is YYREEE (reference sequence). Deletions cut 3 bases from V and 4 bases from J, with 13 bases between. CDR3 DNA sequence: TGTGCCAGCAGCTCGGGGGGTGCTGGCACTGAAGCTTTCTTT. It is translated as CASSSGGAGTEAFF.

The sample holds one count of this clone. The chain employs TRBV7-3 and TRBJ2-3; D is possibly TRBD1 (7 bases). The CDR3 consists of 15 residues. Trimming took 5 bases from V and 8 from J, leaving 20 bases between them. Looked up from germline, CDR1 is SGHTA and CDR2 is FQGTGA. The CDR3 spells CASSPLTGRSVTQYF. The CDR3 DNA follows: TGTGCCAGCAGCCCACTGACAGGGAGGTCTGTTACGCAGTATTTT. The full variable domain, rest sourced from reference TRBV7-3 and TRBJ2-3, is GAGVSQTPSNKVTEKGKYVELRCDPISGHTALYWYRQSLGQGPEFLIYFQGTGAADDSGLPNDRFFAVRPEGSVSTLKIQRTERGDSAVYLCASSPLTGRSVTQYFGPGTRLTVL.

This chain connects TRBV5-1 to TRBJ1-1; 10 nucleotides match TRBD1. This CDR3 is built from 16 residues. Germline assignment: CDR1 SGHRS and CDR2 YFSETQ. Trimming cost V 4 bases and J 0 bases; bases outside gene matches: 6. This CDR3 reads CASSLGTGAVNTEAFF. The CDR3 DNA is TGCGCCAGCAGCCTTGGGACAGGGGCCGTGAACACTGAAGCTTTCTTT. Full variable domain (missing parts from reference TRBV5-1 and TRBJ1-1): KAGVTQTPRYLIKTRGQQVTLSCSPISGHRSVSWYQQTPGQGLQFLFEYFSETQRNKGNFPGRFSGRQFSNSRSEMNVSTLELGDSALYLCASSLGTGAVNTEAFFGQGTRLTVV.

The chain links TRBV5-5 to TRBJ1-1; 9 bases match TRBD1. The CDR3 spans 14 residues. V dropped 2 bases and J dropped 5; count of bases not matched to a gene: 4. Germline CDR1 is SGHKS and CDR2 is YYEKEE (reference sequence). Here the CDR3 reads CASSFTGGWTEAFF. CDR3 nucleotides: TGTGCCAGCAGCTTTACAGGGGGCTGGACTGAAGCTTTCTTT.

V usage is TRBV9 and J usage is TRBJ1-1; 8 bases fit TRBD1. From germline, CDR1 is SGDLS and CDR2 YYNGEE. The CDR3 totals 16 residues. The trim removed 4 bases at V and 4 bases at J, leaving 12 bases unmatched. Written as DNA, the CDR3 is TGTGCCAGCAGCCCTCACTCGACAGGGGCCGGCACTGAAGCTTTCTTT. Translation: CASSPHSTGAGTEAFF.

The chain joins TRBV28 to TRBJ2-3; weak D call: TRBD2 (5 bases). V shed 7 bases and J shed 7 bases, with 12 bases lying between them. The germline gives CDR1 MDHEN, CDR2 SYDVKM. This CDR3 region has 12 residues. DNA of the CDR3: TGTGCCAGCAAAGAAAGGAGGAATACGCAGTATTTT. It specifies CASKERRNTQYF.

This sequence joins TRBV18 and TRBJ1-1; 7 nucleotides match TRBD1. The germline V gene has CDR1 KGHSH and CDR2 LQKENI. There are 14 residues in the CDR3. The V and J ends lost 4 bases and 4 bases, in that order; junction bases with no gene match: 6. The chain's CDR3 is CASSRSGQTTEAFF. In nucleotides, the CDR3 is TGTGCCAGCTCACGTTCGGGACAGACCACTGAAGCTTTCTTT.